The 19 T cell receptor beta chains below all came from one sample that was sequenced in a study of blood T cell repertoires in COVID-19. The repertoire was sequenced with immunoSEQ multiplex PCR; TCRdb's copy has only in-frame clones and lacks some. This sample has roughly 80,000 clones, with less than 90% found just once. The sequencing input was peripheral blood. Receptor source: a man aged 50 to 60 with acute or convalescent COVID-19.

V is TRBV18 and J is TRBJ1-2, with TRBD1 matching over 7 bases. This CDR3 is built from 15 residues. V trimming: 4 bases; J trimming: 4 bases; junction bases outside the gene matches: 9. Per the germline V gene, CDR1 is KGHSH and CDR2 is LQKENI. CDR3 nucleotides: TGTGCCAGCTCACTTGGGACAGCTACGCTCTATGGCTACACCTTC. This encodes CASSLGTATLYGYTF. The full variable domain, completed using reference TRBV18 and TRBJ1-2, is NAGVMQNPRHLVRRRGQEARLRCSPMKGHSHVYWYRQLPEEGLKFMVYLQKENIIDESGMPKERFSAEFPKEGPSILRIQQVVRGDSAAYFCASSLGTATLYGYTFGSGTRLTVV.

The J gene is TRBJ1-1, the V gene TRBV19; 11 nucleotides line up with TRBD1. Trimming took 6 bases from V and 5 from J; bases not matched to a gene: 5. Germline V CDR1 and CDR2: LNHDA, SQIVND (reference sequence). The CDR3 is 14 amino acids. The CDR3 loop is CASRADRGRTEAFF. The CDR3 DNA reads TGTGCCAGTAGGGCGGACAGGGGGCGAACTGAAGCTTTCTTT. The full variable domain, with the rest looked up from reference TRBV19 and TRBJ1-1, is DGGITQSPKYLFRKEGQNVTLSCEQNLNHDAMYWYRQDPGQGLRLIYYSQIVNDFQKGDIAEGYSVSREKKESFPLTVTSAQKNPTAFYLCASRADRGRTEAFFGQGTRLTVV.

This rearrangement joins TRBV7-9 to TRBJ2-7; a weak D match, TRBD2 (5 bases). Germline V gene data show CDR1 as SEHNR and CDR2 as FQNEAQ (reference sequence). This CDR3 contains 15 residues. V gave up 2 bases and J gave up 3 bases, with 14 bases separating them. DNA of the CDR3: TGTGCCAGCAGCTTATCGGGGTGGGCCGGCTACGAGCAGTACTTC. It yields the protein CASSLSGWAGYEQYF.

The CDR3 region has the DNA TGTGCCAGTAGTATAGTCCCCCAGGGGGCTGGTGATTCACCCCTCCACTTT. This codes for CASSIVPQGAGDSPLHF. This sequence joins TRBV19 and TRBJ1-6; 8 bases are shared with TRBD1. The CDR3 extends over 17 amino acids. The germline V gene has CDR1 LNHDA and CDR2 SQIVND (reference sequence). V was pared by 1 base and J by 8 bases, with 10 bases of the junction left unmatched.

This chain joins TRBV18 and TRBJ2-1; 11 bases line up with TRBD2. Germline V CDR1 and CDR2: KGHSH, LQKENI. This CDR3 spans 21 amino acids. Trimming cost V 3 bases and J 10 bases; bases outside gene matches: 26. Here the CDR3 reads CASSPTATIRNSGTSGWEQFF. CDR3 nucleotides: TGTGCCAGCTCACCTACGGCTACAATCCGGAACTCCGGGACTAGCGGTTGGGAGCAGTTCTTC.

The gene calls are TRBV27 and TRBJ2-7; TRBD2 agrees at 9 bases. The CDR3 runs 14 residues. Trimming removed 5 bases from V and 2 bases from J; junction bases left unmatched: 4. From germline, CDR1 is MNHEY and CDR2 SMNVEV (reference sequence). CDR3 protein: CASSRLAATYEQYF. The CDR3 nucleotides read TGTGCCAGCAGTCGACTAGCGGCAACCTACGAGCAGTACTTC.

This clone was counted a single time. CDR3 DNA sequence: TGTGCCAGCAGCGGCAGGCGAGGAAACACCATATATTTT. Translation gives CASSGRRGNTIYF. The chain couples TRBV9 to TRBJ1-3, with D unresolved. The germline gives CDR1 SGDLS, CDR2 YYNGEE. The CDR3 runs 13 residues. V was pared by 3 bases and J by 4 bases, with 8 bases between.

The chain combines TRBV19 with TRBJ1-5; D not certain. V lost 3 bases and J 0 bases, leaving 12 bases between the germline ends. CDR1 is LNHDA, CDR2 SQIVND, per germline (reference sequence). The CDR3 contains 16 residues. The CDR3 protein is CASSIPPTYSNQPQHF. DNA for the CDR3: TGTGCCAGTAGTATCCCCCCAACTTATAGCAATCAGCCCCAGCATTTT.

This chain joins TRBV19 and TRBJ2-3; possible D gene TRBD2, 7 bases. Germline V gene data show CDR1 as LNHDA and CDR2 as SQIVND (reference sequence). With 3 bases removed from V and 6 bases from J, the gap between germline ends came to 19 bases. CDR3 length: 16 residues. This CDR3 reads CASSIGQGGRGDTQYF. The CDR3 nucleotides read TGTGCCAGTAGTATCGGGCAGGGAGGGAGGGGGGATACGCAGTATTTT. Using reference TRBV19 and TRBJ2-3 for the parts outside the CDR3, the full variable domain is DGGITQSPKYLFRKEGQNVTLSCEQNLNHDAMYWYRQDPGQGLRLIYYSQIVNDFQKGDIAEGYSVSREKKESFPLTVTSAQKNPTAFYLCASSIGQGGRGDTQYFGPGTRLTVL.

The V and J genes are TRBV9 and TRBJ2-3; the D gene is possibly TRBD2 (6 bases). Trimming cost V 0 bases and J 2 bases, with 10 bases left between them. Germline CDR1 SGDLS, CDR2 YYNGEE. This CDR3 has 15 amino acids. In DNA, the CDR3 is TGTGCCAGCAGCGTAGCGGGGGACTTCACAGATACGCAGTATTTT. It yields the protein CASSVAGDFTDTQYF.

The J gene is TRBJ2-7, the V gene TRBV10-3; 7 nucleotides agree with TRBD1. CDR3 size: 15 residues. In germline, CDR1 is ENHRY, CDR2 SYGVKD. The V segment lost 0 bases and the J segment 6 bases; nucleotides outside the gene matches: 8. For the CDR3, the DNA is TGTGCCATCAGTGAGTCGACAGGGAGAGTAGCCGAGCAGTACTTC. Encoded protein: CAISESTGRVAEQYF.

The rearrangement links TRBV6-1 to TRBJ1-6, with 8 bases aligning to TRBD1. The CDR3 length is 15 residues. Germline V lookup: CDR1 MNHNS, CDR2 SASEGT. J lost 8 bases, V lost 1 base, and 4 bases had no gene match. The CDR3: CASSEVWTGYSPLHF. The DNA of the CDR3 is TGTGCCAGCAGTGAAGTGTGGACAGGGTATTCACCCCTCCACTTT.

V gene TRBV11-3 combines with J gene TRBJ2-1; 11 nucleotides line up with TRBD2. The V gene end was trimmed by 3 bases and the J gene end by 4 bases; junction bases not matched to a gene: 5. The CDR3 is 16 amino acids. Germline CDR1 and CDR2: SGHNT and YENEEA. The CDR3 spells CASSLVAGGPYNEQFF. CDR3 DNA sequence: TGTGCCAGCAGCTTGGTAGCGGGGGGGCCTTACAATGAGCAGTTCTTC. The variable domain in full, with the rest retrieved from reference TRBV11-3 and TRBJ2-1, is EAGVVQSPRYKIIEKKQPVAFWCNPISGHNTLYWYLQNLGQGPELLIRYENEEAVDDSQLPKDRFSAERLKGVDSTLKIQPAELGDSAVYLCASSLVAGGPYNEQFFGPGTRLTVL.

The chain has TRBV5-4 and TRBJ2-2, with 12 bases aligning to TRBD2. The CDR3 contains 16 residues. The germline CDR1 and CDR2 sequences are SGHNT and YYREEE (reference sequence). V gave up 4 bases and J gave up 6 bases; unmatched junction bases: 7. The CDR3 region is CASSPTSGGSAGELFF. The CDR3 DNA sequence: TGTGCCAGCAGCCCCACTAGCGGGGGGAGCGCCGGGGAGCTGTTTTTT.

In this sample, this clone turned up once. This chain uses TRBV30 with TRBJ1-5, with 7 bases identical to TRBD1. The CDR3 spans 14 residues. Germline CDR1 and CDR2: GTSNPN and SVGIG (reference sequence). V was clipped by 2 bases and J by 4 bases; unmatched bases: 5. The CDR3 DNA follows: TGTGCCTGGAGTCATACAGGGGCAAATCAGCCCCAGCATTTT. It codes for CAWSHTGANQPQHF.

The V gene is TRBV9, the J gene TRBJ2-3, with 13 bases that match TRBD2. The germline V gene encodes CDR1 SGDLS and CDR2 YYNGEE. The V gene end was trimmed by 3 bases and the J gene end by 3 bases; junction bases not matched to a gene: 13. The CDR3 is made up of 19 amino acids. The CDR3 sequence: CASSERGWTSGRGTDTQYF. The CDR3 DNA follows: TGTGCCAGCAGCGAGAGGGGTTGGACTAGCGGGAGAGGGACAGATACGCAGTATTTT.

This clone was picked up a small number of times. The gene calls are TRBV7-8 and TRBJ1-1, with TRBD1 matching over 8 bases. Losses at the gene ends were 4 bases for V and 8 bases for J; bases not matched to a gene: 3. The CDR3 length is 12 residues. Germline V lookup: CDR1 SGHVS, CDR2 FQNEAQ. The CDR3 region has the DNA TGTGCCAGCAGCTCGAGGACAGGGGAAGCTTTCTTT. It encodes CASSSRTGEAFF.

The gene calls are TRBV2 and TRBJ2-7; a weak D match, TRBD1 (5 bases). Trimming cost V 6 bases and J 4 bases, with 7 bases left between them. Per germline, CDR1 SNHLY and CDR2 FYNNEI. The CDR3 contains 11 residues. The CDR3 sequence is CASRRTYEQYF. DNA of the CDR3: TGTGCCAGCAGACGGACATACGAGCAGTACTTC. Full variable domain (rest looked up from reference TRBV2 and TRBJ2-7): EPEVTQTPSHQVTQMGQEVILRCVPISNHLYFYWYRQILGQKVEFLVSFYNNEISEKSEIFDDQFSVERPDGSNFTLKIRSTKLEDSAMYFCASRRTYEQYFGPGTRLTVT.

V and J are TRBV5-5 and TRBJ2-1; TRBD2 agrees at 9 bases. J gave up 9 bases and V 4 bases, and 5 bases lay outside the gene matches. CDR1 is SGHKS, CDR2 YYEKEE, per germline (reference sequence). The CDR3 has 13 amino acids. The chain's CDR3 is CASSAGTSTEQFF. CDR3 in DNA: TGTGCCAGCAGCGCCGGGACTAGCACTGAGCAGTTCTTC.